This TCR beta chain was sequenced in a study of cytotoxic CD8 clonotypes in ibrutinib-treated CLL. Whole-study context: Among patients, approximately 25 responded partially and 2 completely; 14 then stayed remitted and some 12 progressed after median around 66 months.

This CDR3 spans 13 amino acids. Germline-derived CDR1 and CDR2 are MNHNY and SVGAGI (reference sequence). Trimming removed 2 bases from V and 4 bases from J, with 6 bases in between. Some clones are missing from TCRdb's copy, which holds only in-frame ones; the method was immunoSEQ multiplex PCR. Of hundreds of thousands of clones listed, 79% are singletons. This clone was observed once. The chain is built from TRBV6-6 and TRBJ2-1; D is uncertain. Source: PBMCs, taken after 12 months of ibrutinib treatment. The TCR originated in a human donor with chronic lymphocytic leukemia. CDR3 sequence: CASSYEKYNEQFF. The CDR3 DNA sequence: TGTGCCAGCAGTTACGAAAAATACAATGAGCAGTTCTTC.